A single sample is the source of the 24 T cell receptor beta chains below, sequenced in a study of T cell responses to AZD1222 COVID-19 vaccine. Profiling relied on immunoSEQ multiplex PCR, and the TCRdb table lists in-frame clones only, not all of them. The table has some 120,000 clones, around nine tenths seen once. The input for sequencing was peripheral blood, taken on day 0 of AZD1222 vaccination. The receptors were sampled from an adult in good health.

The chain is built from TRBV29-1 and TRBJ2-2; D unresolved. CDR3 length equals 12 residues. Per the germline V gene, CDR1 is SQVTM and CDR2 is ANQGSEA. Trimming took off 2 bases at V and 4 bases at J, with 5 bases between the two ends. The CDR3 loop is CSVEQRTGELFF. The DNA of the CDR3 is TGCAGCGTTGAACAGCGCACCGGGGAGCTGTTTTTT.

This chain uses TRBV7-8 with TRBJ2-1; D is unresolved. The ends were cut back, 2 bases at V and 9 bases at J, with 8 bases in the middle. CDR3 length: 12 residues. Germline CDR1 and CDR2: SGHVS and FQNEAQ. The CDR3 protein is CASSLKLSEQFF. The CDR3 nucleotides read TGTGCCAGCAGCTTAAAGCTTAGTGAGCAGTTCTTC.

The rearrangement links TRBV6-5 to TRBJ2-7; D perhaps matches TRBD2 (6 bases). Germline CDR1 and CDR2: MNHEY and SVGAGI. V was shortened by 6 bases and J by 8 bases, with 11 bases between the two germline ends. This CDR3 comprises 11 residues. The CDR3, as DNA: TGTGCCAGCAGAGAGGGGAGGCAGCAGTACTTC. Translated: CASREGRQQYF.

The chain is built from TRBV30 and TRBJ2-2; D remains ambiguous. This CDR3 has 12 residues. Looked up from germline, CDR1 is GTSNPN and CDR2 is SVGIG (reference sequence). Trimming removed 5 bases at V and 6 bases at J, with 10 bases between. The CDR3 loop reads CAWGSSAGELFF. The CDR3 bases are TGTGCCTGGGGTTCGAGTGCCGGGGAGCTGTTTTTT.

CDR3 in amino acids: CASSPGLAGNNEQFF. CDR3 sequence (DNA): TGTGCCAGCAGTCCAGGACTAGCGGGAAACAATGAGCAGTTCTTC. This chain uses TRBV6-5 with TRBJ2-1; 12 bases are shared with TRBD2. The CDR3 loop spans 15 amino acids. V was clipped by 5 bases and J by 5 bases; unmatched bases: 4. Germline CDR1 and CDR2: MNHEY and SVGAGI.

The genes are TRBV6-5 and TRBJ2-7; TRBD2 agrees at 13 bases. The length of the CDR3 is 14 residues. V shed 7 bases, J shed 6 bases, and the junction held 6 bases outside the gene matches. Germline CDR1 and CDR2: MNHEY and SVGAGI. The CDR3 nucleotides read TGTGCCAGCACCTCCGGGACTAGCGGGATCGAGCAGTACTTC. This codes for CASTSGTSGIEQYF.

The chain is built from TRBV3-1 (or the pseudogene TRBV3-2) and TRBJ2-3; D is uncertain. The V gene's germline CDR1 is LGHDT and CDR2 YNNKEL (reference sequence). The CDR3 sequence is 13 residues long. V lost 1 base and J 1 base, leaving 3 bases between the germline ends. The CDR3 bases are TGTGCCAGCAGCCAAGTGGGCACAGATACGCAGTATTTT. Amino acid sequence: CASSQVGTDTQYF.

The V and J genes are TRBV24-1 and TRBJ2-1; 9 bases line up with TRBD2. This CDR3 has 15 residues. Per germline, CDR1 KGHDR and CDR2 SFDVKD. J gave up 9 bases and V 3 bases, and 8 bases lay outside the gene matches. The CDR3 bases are TGTGCCACCAGTGATCCGGCGGGAGGGCCTGTTGAGCAGTTCTTC. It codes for CATSDPAGGPVEQFF.

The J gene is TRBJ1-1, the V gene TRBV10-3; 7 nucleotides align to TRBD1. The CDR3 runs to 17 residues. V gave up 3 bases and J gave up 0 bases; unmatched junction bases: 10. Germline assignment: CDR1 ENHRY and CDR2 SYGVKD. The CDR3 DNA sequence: TGTGCCATCAGTGACCGAGGCTCCAGGGGGATGAACACTGAAGCTTTCTTT. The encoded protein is CAISDRGSRGMNTEAFF.

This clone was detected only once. The CDR3 nucleotides read TGTGCCAGCAGCTTCCGCACCCAGGCGGCCGATACGCAGTATTTT. As protein: CASSFRTQAADTQYF. This rearrangement joins TRBV5-4 to TRBJ2-3; D is uncertain. This CDR3 has 15 amino acids. V gave up 2 bases and J gave up 6 bases, with 16 bases separating them. CDR1 is SGHNT, CDR2 YYREEE, per germline (reference sequence).

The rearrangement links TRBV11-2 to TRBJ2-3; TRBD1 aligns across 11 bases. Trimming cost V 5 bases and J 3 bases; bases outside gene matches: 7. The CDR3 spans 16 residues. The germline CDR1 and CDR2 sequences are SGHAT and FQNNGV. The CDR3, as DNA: TGTGCCAGCAGCACATACCGGGACAGGGGGACAGATACGCAGTATTTT. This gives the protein CASSTYRDRGTDTQYF.

CDR3 protein: CASSPFMGAGELFF. The DNA for the CDR3 is TGTGCCAGCAGCCCTTTTATGGGGGCCGGGGAGCTGTTTTTT. The gene calls are TRBV7-3 and TRBJ2-2; the D call may be TRBD1 or TRBD2 (5 bases each). V gave up 5 bases and J gave up 6 bases, with 13 bases separating them. Germline CDR1 reads SGHTA; CDR2 reads FQGTGA. The CDR3 is made up of 14 amino acids.

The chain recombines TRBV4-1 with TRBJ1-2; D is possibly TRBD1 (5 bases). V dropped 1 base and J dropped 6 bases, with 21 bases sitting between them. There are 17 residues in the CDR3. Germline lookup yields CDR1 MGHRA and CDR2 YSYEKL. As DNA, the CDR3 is TGCGCCAGCAGCCAAGGGGAGGGGTACGGAACGTTTGATGGCTACACCTTC. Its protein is CASSQGEGYGTFDGYTF.

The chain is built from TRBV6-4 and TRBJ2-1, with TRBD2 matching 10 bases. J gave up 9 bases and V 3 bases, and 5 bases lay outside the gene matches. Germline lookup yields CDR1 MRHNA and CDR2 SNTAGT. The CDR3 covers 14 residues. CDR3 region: CASSELAGAGEQFF. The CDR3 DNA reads TGTGCCAGCAGTGAGCTAGCGGGGGCTGGTGAGCAGTTCTTC.

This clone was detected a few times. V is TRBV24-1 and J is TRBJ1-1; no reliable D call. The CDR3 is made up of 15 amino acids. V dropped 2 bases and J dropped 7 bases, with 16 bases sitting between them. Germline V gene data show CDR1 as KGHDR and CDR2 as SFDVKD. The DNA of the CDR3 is TGTGCCACCAGTGATTCTGCGGGTTACTCGGGTGAAGCTTTCTTT. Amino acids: CATSDSAGYSGEAFF.

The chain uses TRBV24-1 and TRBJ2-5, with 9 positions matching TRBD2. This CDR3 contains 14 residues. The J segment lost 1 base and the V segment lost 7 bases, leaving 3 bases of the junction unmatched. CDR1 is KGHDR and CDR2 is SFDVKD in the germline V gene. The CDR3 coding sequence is TGTGCCACCAGCGGAGCGGGAGGCCAAGAGACCCAGTACTTC. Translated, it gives CATSGAGGQETQYF.

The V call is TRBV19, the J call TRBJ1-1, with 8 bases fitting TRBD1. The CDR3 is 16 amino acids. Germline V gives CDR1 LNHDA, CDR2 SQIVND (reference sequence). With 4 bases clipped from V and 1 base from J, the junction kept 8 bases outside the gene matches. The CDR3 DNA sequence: TGTGCCAGTAGTACCCTCCTGGACAGGGAGAACACTGAAGCTTTCTTT. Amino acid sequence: CASSTLLDRENTEAFF. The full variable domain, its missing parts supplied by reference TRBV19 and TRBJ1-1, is DGGITQSPKYLFRKEGQNVTLSCEQNLNHDAMYWYRQDPGQGLRLIYYSQIVNDFQKGDIAEGYSVSREKKESFPLTVTSAQKNPTAFYLCASSTLLDRENTEAFFGQGTRLTVV.

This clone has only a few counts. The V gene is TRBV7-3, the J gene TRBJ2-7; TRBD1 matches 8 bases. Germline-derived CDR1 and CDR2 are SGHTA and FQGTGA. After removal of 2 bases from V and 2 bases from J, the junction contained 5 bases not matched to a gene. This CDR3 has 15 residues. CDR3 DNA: TGTGCCAGCAGCTTAGGTCAGGGGGCTACCTACGAGCAGTACTTC. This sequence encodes CASSLGQGATYEQYF. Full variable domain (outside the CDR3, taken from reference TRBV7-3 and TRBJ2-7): GAGVSQTPSNKVTEKGKYVELRCDPISGHTALYWYRQSLGQGPEFLIYFQGTGAADDSGLPNDRFFAVRPEGSVSTLKIQRTERGDSAVYLCASSLGQGATYEQYFGPGTRLTVT.

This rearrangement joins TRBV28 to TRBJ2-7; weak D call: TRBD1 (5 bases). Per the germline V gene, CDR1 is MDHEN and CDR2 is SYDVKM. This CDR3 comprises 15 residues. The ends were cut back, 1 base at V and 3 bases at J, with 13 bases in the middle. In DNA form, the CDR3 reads TGTGCCAGCAGTTTATCAAGGGGCAAGAGCTACGAGCAGTACTTC. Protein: CASSLSRGKSYEQYF.

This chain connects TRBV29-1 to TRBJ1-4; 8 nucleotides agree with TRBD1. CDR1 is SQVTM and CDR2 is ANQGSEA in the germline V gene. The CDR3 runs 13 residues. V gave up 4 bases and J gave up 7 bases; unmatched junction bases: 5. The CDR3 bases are TGCAGCGTTGTCCAGGGGGCCGCTGAAAAACTGTTTTTT. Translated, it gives CSVVQGAAEKLFF.

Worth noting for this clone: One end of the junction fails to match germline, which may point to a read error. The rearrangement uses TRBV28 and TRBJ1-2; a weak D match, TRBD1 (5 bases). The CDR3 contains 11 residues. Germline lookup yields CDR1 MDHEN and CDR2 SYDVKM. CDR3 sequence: CASRRDYSYTF. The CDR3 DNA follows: TGTGCCAGCAGGCGGGACTATAGCTACACCTTC.

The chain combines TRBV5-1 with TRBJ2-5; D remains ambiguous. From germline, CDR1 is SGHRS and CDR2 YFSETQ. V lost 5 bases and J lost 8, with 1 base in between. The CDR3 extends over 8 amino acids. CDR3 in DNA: TGCGCCAGCAGAACCCAGTACTTC. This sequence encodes CASRTQYF.

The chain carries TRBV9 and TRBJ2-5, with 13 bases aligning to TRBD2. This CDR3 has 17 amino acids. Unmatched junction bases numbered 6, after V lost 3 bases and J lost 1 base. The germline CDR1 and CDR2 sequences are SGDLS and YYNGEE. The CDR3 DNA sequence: TGTGCCAGCAGCGCTGGGGGGACTAGCGGGATCCAAGAGACCCAGTACTTC. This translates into CASSAGGTSGIQETQYF.

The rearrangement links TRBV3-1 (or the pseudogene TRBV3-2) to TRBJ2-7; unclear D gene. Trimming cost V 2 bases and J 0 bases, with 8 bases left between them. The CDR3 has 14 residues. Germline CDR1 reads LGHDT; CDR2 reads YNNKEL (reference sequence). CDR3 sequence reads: CASSQRPVSYEQYF. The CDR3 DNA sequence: TGTGCCAGCAGCCAACGGCCGGTCTCCTACGAGCAGTACTTC.